Listed here are 8 T cell receptor beta chains from one sample, sequenced in a study of blood T cell repertoires in COVID-19. The table came from immunoSEQ multiplex PCR; TCRdb's copy has only in-frame clones and leaves some out. The sample lists about 370,000 clones; over 75% were seen once. The sample consisted of peripheral blood. These receptors all come from a woman aged 25-40 years with COVID-19, enrolled during active disease.

The genes are TRBV6-5 and TRBJ1-2; D unclear. Germline V gene sequence: CDR1 MNHEY, CDR2 SVGAGI. The CDR3 is 14 amino acids. Between the trimmed V and J ends, which lost 2 bases and 1 base, there was a span of 8 bases. The CDR3 spells CASSYRIYNYGYTF. The CDR3 bases are TGTGCCAGCAGTTACCGTATCTATAACTATGGCTACACCTTC.

This clone has a handful of counts. The chain couples TRBV18 to TRBJ1-3; maybe TRBD1 (6 bases). V shed 3 bases and J shed 2 bases, with 11 bases lying between them. Germline V gene lookup returns CDR1 KGHSH and CDR2 LQKENI. This CDR3 spans 15 amino acids. In DNA, the CDR3 is TGTGCCAGCTCACCTACAGGGAAAACTGGAAACACCATATATTTT. Its protein product is CASSPTGKTGNTIYF. Full variable domain (rest looked up from reference TRBV18 and TRBJ1-3): NAGVMQNPRHLVRRRGQEARLRCSPMKGHSHVYWYRQLPEEGLKFMVYLQKENIIDESGMPKERFSAEFPKEGPSILRIQQVVRGDSAAYFCASSPTGKTGNTIYFGEGSWLTVV.

The chain recombines TRBV6-2 or TRBV6-3 with TRBJ2-5; tentatively, D is TRBD1 (5 bases). The CDR3 runs 15 residues. Per germline, CDR1 MNHEY and CDR2 SVGEGT. Trimming took 4 bases from V and 1 from J, leaving 13 bases between them. The CDR3 here is CASSSLDKVQETQYF. CDR3 coding DNA: TGTGCCAGCAGTTCTCTGGACAAAGTCCAAGAGACCCAGTACTTC.

The chain couples TRBV5-4 to TRBJ2-7, with TRBD1 matching 7 bases. The germline V gene has CDR1 SGHNT and CDR2 YYREEE (reference sequence). The junction had 3 bases not matched to a gene; V was cut back by 3 bases and J by 6 bases. There are 12 residues in the CDR3. In DNA, the CDR3 is TGTGCCAGCAGCTGGGGACAGCTCGAGCAGTACTTC. Translated, it gives CASSWGQLEQYF. The full variable domain, its missing parts supplied by reference TRBV5-4 and TRBJ2-7, is ETGVTQSPTHLIKTRGQQVTLRCSSQSGHNTVSWYQQALGQGPQFIFQYYREEENGRGNFPPRFSGLQFPNYSSELNVNALELDDSALYLCASSWGQLEQYFGPGTRLTVT.

The rearrangement uses TRBV5-6 and TRBJ1-2; 8 bases match TRBD1. The germline CDR1 and CDR2 sequences are SGHDT and YYEEEE. J was trimmed by 1 base and V by 7 bases; bases with no gene match: 6. The CDR3 extends over 14 amino acids. This CDR3 reads CASFRGRLNYGYTF. CDR3 nucleotide sequence: TGTGCCAGCTTCAGGGGGCGACTTAACTATGGCTACACCTTC.

The count of this clone is one. The genes are TRBV24-1 and TRBJ2-2; the D gene is possibly TRBD1 (6 bases). Between the trimmed V and J ends, which lost 1 base and 0 bases, there was a span of 8 bases. Germline CDR1 KGHDR, CDR2 SFDVKD. The CDR3 spans 16 residues. The CDR3 here is CATSDFTGSNTGELFF. In nucleotides, the CDR3 is TGTGCCACCAGTGATTTTACAGGGTCGAACACCGGGGAGCTGTTTTTT.

The gene calls are TRBV5-1 and TRBJ2-6; D gene unclear. The ends were cut back, 0 bases at V and 0 bases at J, with 7 bases in the middle. Per the germline V gene, CDR1 is SGHRS and CDR2 is YFSETQ. This CDR3 contains 16 residues. The CDR3, as DNA: TGCGCCAGCAGCTTGGAGATCGGCTCTGGGGCCAACGTCCTGACTTTC. It encodes CASSLEIGSGANVLTF.

V usage is TRBV3-1 (or the pseudogene TRBV3-2) and J usage is TRBJ1-6; the D is unclear. Germline loops: CDR1 LGHDT, CDR2 YNNKEL (reference sequence). The CDR3 spans 12 residues. Between the trimmed V and J ends, which lost 2 bases and 8 bases, there was a span of 4 bases. CDR3 sequence reads: CASSQLDSPLHF. CDR3 DNA sequence: TGTGCCAGCAGCCAATTAGATTCACCCCTCCACTTT.